The 2 T cell receptor beta chains below come from one sample, sequenced in a study of T cell responses to AZD1222 COVID-19 vaccine. This table comes from immunoSEQ multiplex PCR, and its TCRdb copy is limited to in-frame clones, with some not included. This table holds 200,000 to 250,000 clones, roughly 91% found once. The sample in question was peripheral blood, obtained on day 0 of MenACWY control vaccination. Receptor source: an adult in good health.

The table lists this clone with a count of one. Other DNA sequences in the same sample also yield this CDR3. The chain recombines TRBV30 with TRBJ1-5, with 8 bases aligning to TRBD1. Per germline, CDR1 GTSNPN and CDR2 SVGIG (reference sequence). The CDR3 is 15 amino acids. Trimming removed 3 bases from V and 4 bases from J; junction bases left unmatched: 8. The CDR3 reads CAWSGGQGPNQPQHF. CDR3 DNA: TGTGCCTGGAGCGGAGGACAGGGCCCAAATCAGCCCCAGCATTTT.

The rearrangement joins TRBV12-5 to TRBJ1-2; perhaps TRBD1 as D (5 bases). The germline V and J ends were trimmed by 3 bases and 4 bases, with 9 bases remaining between them. Germline values: CDR1 LGHNT, CDR2 FRNRAP. The CDR3 is 13 residues long. CDR3 protein: CASGFQGLYGYTF. DNA of the CDR3: TGTGCTAGTGGTTTCCAGGGCCTCTATGGCTACACCTTC.